This T cell receptor (beta chain) derives from a study of vaccination and CD4 T cells after COVID-19. This clonotype was observed a few times. Its antigen is undetermined. As for treatment: 10-day PBMC culture with coronavirus spike peptide pools or control peptides (ViraFEST assay). The length of the CDR3 is 15 residues. Trimming took 3 bases from V and 4 from J; bases not matched to a gene: 7. The germline V gene has CDR1 DFQATT and CDR2 SNEGSKA (reference sequence). An Oncomine TCR Beta short-read assay was used to sequence the DNA from cultured CD4+ T cells. Researchers extracted genomic DNA from CD4+ T cells that had been cultured. TCRdb redid the calling of the PCR reads with MiXCR, one entry per CDR3 protein. The sample holds more than 13,000 distinct CDR3 sequences, 21% seen once.

The sequencing used CD4+ T cells from blood, cultured in vitro, collected before SARS-CoV-2 vaccination. V is TRBV20-1 and J is TRBJ2-3, with 10 positions matching TRBD1. This receptor was identified in a human donor who received a COVID-19 vaccine. The CDR3 nucleotides are TGCAGTGCTAGGAGACTGACAGGGGGCCCAGATACGCAGTATTTT. Its translation: CSARRLTGGPDTQYF.